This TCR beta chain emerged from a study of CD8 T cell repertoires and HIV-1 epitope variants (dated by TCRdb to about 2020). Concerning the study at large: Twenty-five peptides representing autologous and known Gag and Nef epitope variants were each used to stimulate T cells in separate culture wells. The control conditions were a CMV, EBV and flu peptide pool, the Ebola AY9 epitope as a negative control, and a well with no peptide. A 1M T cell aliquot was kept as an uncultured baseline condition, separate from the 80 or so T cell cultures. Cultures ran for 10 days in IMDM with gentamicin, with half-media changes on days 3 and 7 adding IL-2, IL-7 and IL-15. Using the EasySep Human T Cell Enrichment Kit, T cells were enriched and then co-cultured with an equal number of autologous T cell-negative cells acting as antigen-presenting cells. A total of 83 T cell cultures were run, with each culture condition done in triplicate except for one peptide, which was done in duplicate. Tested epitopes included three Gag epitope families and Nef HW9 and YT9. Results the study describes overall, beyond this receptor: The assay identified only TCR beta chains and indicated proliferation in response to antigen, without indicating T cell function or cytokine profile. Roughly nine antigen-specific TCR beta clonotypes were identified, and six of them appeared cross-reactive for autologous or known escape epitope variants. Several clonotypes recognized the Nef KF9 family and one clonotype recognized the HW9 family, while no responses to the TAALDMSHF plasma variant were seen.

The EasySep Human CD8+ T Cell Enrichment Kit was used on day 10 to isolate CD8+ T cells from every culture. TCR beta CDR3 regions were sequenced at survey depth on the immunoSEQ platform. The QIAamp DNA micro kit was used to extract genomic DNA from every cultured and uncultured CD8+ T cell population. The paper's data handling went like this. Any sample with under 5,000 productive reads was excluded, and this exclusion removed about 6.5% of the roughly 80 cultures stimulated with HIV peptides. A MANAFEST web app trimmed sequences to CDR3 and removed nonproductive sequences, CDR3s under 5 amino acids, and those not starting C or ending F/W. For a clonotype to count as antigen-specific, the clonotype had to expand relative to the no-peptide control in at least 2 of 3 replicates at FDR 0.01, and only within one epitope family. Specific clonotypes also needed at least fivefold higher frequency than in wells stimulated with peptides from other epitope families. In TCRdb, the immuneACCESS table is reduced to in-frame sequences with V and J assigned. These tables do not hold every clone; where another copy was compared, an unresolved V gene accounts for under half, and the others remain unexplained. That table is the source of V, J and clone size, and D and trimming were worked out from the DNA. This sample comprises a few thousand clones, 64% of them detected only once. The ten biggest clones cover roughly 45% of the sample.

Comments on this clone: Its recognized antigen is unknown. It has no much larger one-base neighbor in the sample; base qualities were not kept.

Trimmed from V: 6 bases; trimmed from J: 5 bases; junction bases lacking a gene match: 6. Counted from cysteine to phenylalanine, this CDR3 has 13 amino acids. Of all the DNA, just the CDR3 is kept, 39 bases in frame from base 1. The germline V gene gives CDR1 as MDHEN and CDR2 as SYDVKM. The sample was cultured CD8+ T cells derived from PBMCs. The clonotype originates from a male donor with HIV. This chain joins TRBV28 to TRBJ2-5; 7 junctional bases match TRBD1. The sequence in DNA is TGTGCCAGCAGCCCGACAGGGTGGGAGACCCAGTACTTC. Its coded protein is CASSPTGWETQYF.